This T cell receptor (beta chain) emerged from a study of blood T cell repertoires in COVID-19. On the study more broadly: Sample material is recorded as cDNA or gDNA derived from T cells, B-cell-depleted T cells, or PBMCs.

Clones were read by immunoSEQ multiplex PCR, and TCRdb kept only the in-frame ones, dropping some. The data contain 310,000 or so clones, about 86% of them singletons. The CDR3 is made up of 16 amino acids. Germline CDR1 and CDR2: SGHDT and YYEEEE. Trimming took 0 bases from V and 5 from J; bases not matched to a gene: 4. This TCR came from a woman between 50 and 59 years old with acute or convalescent COVID-19. This chain joins TRBV5-6 and TRBJ2-3, with 12 nucleotides matching TRBD2. The sample consisted of peripheral blood. The CDR3 nucleotides read TGTGCCAGCAGCTTGGGACTAGCGGGGGCGAGAGATACGCAGTATTTT. It translates to CASSLGLAGARDTQYF.